The 22 T cell receptor beta chains below come from one sample, sequenced in a study of OX40 agonist ivuxolimab in advanced cancers. Some clones are missing from TCRdb's copy, which holds only in-frame ones; the method was immunoSEQ multiplex PCR. The sample consists of under 100,000 clones, around 85% of them appearing once. The sample in question was CD4+ or CD8+ T cells sorted from blood, obtained in a trial of the OX40 agonist ivuxolimab. These receptors were collected from an adult with an advanced solid tumor such as melanoma, head and neck, liver or kidney cancer.

The chain employs TRBV5-6 and TRBJ2-7; D unresolved. Deletions cut 9 bases from V and 1 base from J, with 23 bases between. Germline V gene sequence: CDR1 SGHDT, CDR2 YYEEEE. CDR3 size: 16 residues. The CDR3 DNA reads as TGTGCCACCCGAAAACTTAACGAGGTCCCTTCCTACGAGCAGTACTTC. Translated: CATRKLNEVPSYEQYF.

The chain combines TRBV7-3 with TRBJ1-3; D may be TRBD1 (5 bases). The germline CDR1 and CDR2 sequences are SGHTA and FQGTGA. This CDR3 is built from 17 residues. V was pared by 2 bases and J by 0 bases, with 14 bases between. CDR3 amino acids: CASSLGTEIPSGNTIYF. The CDR3 region has the DNA TGTGCCAGCAGCTTAGGGACGGAGATACCCTCTGGAAACACCATATATTTT. Complete variable domain (other parts from reference TRBV7-3 and TRBJ1-3): GAGVSQTPSNKVTEKGKYVELRCDPISGHTALYWYRQSLGQGPEFLIYFQGTGAADDSGLPNDRFFAVRPEGSVSTLKIQRTERGDSAVYLCASSLGTEIPSGNTIYFGEGSWLTVV.

The rearrangement uses TRBV5-6 and TRBJ2-7; D possibly uses TRBD1 or TRBD2 (6 bases each). CDR1 is SGHDT, CDR2 YYEEEE, per germline. V was clipped by 4 bases and J by 3 bases, with 20 bases between them. The CDR3 extends over 16 amino acids. CDR3 protein: CASSRRFRGTSYEQYF. For the CDR3, the DNA is TGTGCCAGCAGCCGCAGATTCCGCGGGACAAGCTACGAGCAGTACTTC.

This chain connects TRBV19 to TRBJ2-5; 14 bases map to TRBD2. CDR1 is LNHDA, CDR2 SQIVND, per germline (reference sequence). The CDR3 extends over 15 amino acids. J was trimmed by 6 bases and V by 4 bases; bases with no gene match: 4. The CDR3 DNA is TGTGCCAGTAGTACGGGACTAGCGGGGGCACAGACCCAGTACTTC. Translated, it gives CASSTGLAGAQTQYF.

J is TRBJ2-7 and V is TRBV28, with D unclear. This CDR3 spans 12 amino acids. Germline assignment: CDR1 MDHEN and CDR2 SYDVKM. Deletions cut 3 bases from V and 6 bases from J, with 9 bases between. The CDR3 sequence: CASSFSVFEQYF. The CDR3 coding sequence is TGTGCCAGCAGTTTCTCAGTCTTCGAGCAGTACTTC.

V usage is TRBV9 and J usage is TRBJ2-5; TRBD1 aligns across 11 bases. Germline V gene sequence: CDR1 SGDLS, CDR2 YYNGEE. CDR3 length: 16 residues. J gave up 4 bases and V 2 bases, and 7 bases lay outside the gene matches. The DNA for the CDR3 is TGTGCCAGCAGCGTCTTAGGGACAGGGGGATTAGAGACCCAGTACTTC. The encoded protein is CASSVLGTGGLETQYF. The variable domain in full, with the rest retrieved from reference TRBV9 and TRBJ2-5, is DSGVTQTPKHLITATGQRVTLRCSPRSGDLSVYWYQQSLDQGLQFLIQYYNGEERAKGNILERFSAQQFPDLHSELNLSSLELGDSALYFCASSVLGTGGLETQYFGPGTRLLVL.

CDR3 loop: CASSLDRTSEKLFF. The CDR3 DNA is TGTGCCAGCAGCTTGGACCGGACATCAGAAAAACTGTTTTTT. The V and J genes are TRBV5-4 and TRBJ1-4; a possible D gene is TRBD1 (5 bases). Germline V gene sequence: CDR1 SGHNT, CDR2 YYREEE (reference sequence). The CDR3 has 14 amino acids. With 0 bases removed from V and 8 bases from J, the gap between germline ends came to 11 bases.

The genes are TRBV6-1 and TRBJ1-5, with D possibly being TRBD1 (6 bases). Germline V lookup: CDR1 MNHNS, CDR2 SASEGT. The CDR3 extends over 15 amino acids. Between the trimmed V and J ends, which lost 4 bases and 6 bases, there was a span of 16 bases. This CDR3 reads CASSAEPYRAQPQHF. The CDR3, as DNA: TGTGCCAGCAGTGCTGAACCGTACAGGGCTCAGCCCCAGCATTTT.

Only one count was recorded for this clone. The CDR3 here is CSARGSNEQFF. DNA for the CDR3: TGCAGTGCGAGGGGATCAAATGAGCAGTTCTTC. The chain combines TRBV20-1 with TRBJ2-1; D may be TRBD1 or TRBD2 (5 bases each). Trimming stripped 6 bases from V and 7 bases from J, with 10 bases between. The CDR3 consists of 11 residues. CDR1 and CDR2 from the germline V gene are DFQATT and SNEGSKA (reference sequence).

The chain is built from TRBV25-1 and TRBJ2-5, with D possibly TRBD2 on 5 matching bases. The V end lost 6 bases, the J end lost 5 bases, and 10 bases lay between the germline ends. The CDR3 contains 12 residues. In germline, CDR1 is MGHDK, CDR2 SYGVNS. CDR3 nucleotide sequence: TGTGCCAGCAGGCCGACGGGGGAGACCCAGTACTTC. Translating it yields CASRPTGETQYF.

The chain employs TRBV30 and TRBJ2-7; the D gene could be TRBD1 or TRBD2 (5 bases each). This CDR3 spans 13 amino acids. Per germline, CDR1 GTSNPN and CDR2 SVGIG (reference sequence). V lost 2 bases and J 0 bases, leaving 8 bases between the germline ends. As DNA, the CDR3 is TGTGCCTGGAGTTCAGGGAGCTCCTACGAGCAGTACTTC. This encodes CAWSSGSSYEQYF. Combining the CDR3 with reference TRBV30 and TRBJ2-7 gives the whole variable domain SQTIHQWPATLVQPVGSPLSLECTVEGTSNPNLYWYRQAAGRGLQLLFYSVGIGQISSEVPQNLSASRPQDRQFILSSKKLLLSDSGFYLCAWSSGSSYEQYFGPGTRLTVT.

The V and J genes are TRBV25-1 and TRBJ1-2; possibly TRBD1 for D (6 bases). Trimming removed 2 bases at V and 7 bases at J, with 11 bases between. Germline CDR1 is MGHDK and CDR2 is SYGVNS. The CDR3 totals 13 residues. CDR3 in DNA: TGTGCCAGCAGTGAACAGTGGACAGCTGGCTACACCTTC. This sequence encodes CASSEQWTAGYTF.

The chain carries TRBV7-2 and TRBJ2-7; 8 nucleotides match TRBD1. Losses at the gene ends were 6 bases for V and 3 bases for J; bases not matched to a gene: 10. CDR3 size: 15 residues. Germline V gives CDR1 SGHTA, CDR2 FQGNSA. CDR3 DNA: TGTGCCAGCAGTTTTTCAGGGGGCGAGAACTACGAGCAGTACTTC. The encoded protein is CASSFSGGENYEQYF.

This chain uses TRBV6-1 with TRBJ2-5, with unresolved D. Germline V gene lookup returns CDR1 MNHNS and CDR2 SASEGT. Between the trimmed V and J ends, which lost 2 bases and 1 base, there was a span of 8 bases. The CDR3 spans 14 residues. The CDR3 protein is CASSEQDGQETQYF. The CDR3 DNA is TGTGCCAGCAGTGAACAGGATGGCCAAGAGACCCAGTACTTC.

The chain couples TRBV7-8 to TRBJ2-1, with D perhaps being TRBD1 or TRBD2 (5 bases each). Trimming left V 0 bases short and J 16 bases short, with 13 bases between. Germline CDR1 SGHVS, CDR2 FQNEAQ. The CDR3 length is 12 residues. The CDR3 nucleotides are TGTGCCAGCAGCTTAGCTGGGACCCCCCGATTCTTC. This encodes CASSLAGTPRFF.

The rearrangement links TRBV5-6 to TRBJ1-6; TRBD1 might be the D (5 bases). The CDR3 runs 16 residues. Trimming took off 2 bases at V and 7 bases at J, with 16 bases between the two ends. From germline, CDR1 is SGHDT and CDR2 YYEEEE. CDR3 protein: CASSLTGRGRNSPLHF. CDR3 coding DNA: TGTGCCAGCAGCTTAACGGGGAGGGGAAGGAATTCACCCCTCCACTTT. Together with reference TRBV5-6 and TRBJ1-6, the CDR3 gives the full variable domain: DAGVTQSPTHLIKTRGQQVTLRCSPKSGHDTVSWYQQALGQGPQFIFQYYEEEERQRGNFPDRFSGHQFPNYSSELNVNALLLGDSALYLCASSLTGRGRNSPLHFGNGTRLTVT.

The rearrangement joins TRBV14 to TRBJ1-1, with a weak D call TRBD1 (5 bases). V was trimmed by 5 bases and J by 3 bases, leaving 10 bases between them. The CDR3 loop spans 13 amino acids. Per the germline V gene, CDR1 is SGHDN and CDR2 is FVKESK. The CDR3 bases are TGTGCCAGCAGCTACGACAGCTACACTGAAGCTTTCTTT. This encodes CASSYDSYTEAFF.

The V and J genes are TRBV6-1 and TRBJ1-5; no firm D call. The germline CDR1 and CDR2 sequences are MNHNS and SASEGT. The V gene lost 7 bases and the J gene lost 0 bases, with 10 bases spanning the gap. This CDR3 has 14 residues. The CDR3 loop reads CASTPQVSNQPQHF. The CDR3 DNA sequence: TGTGCCAGCACTCCGCAGGTTAGCAATCAGCCCCAGCATTTT.

This chain uses TRBV6-5 with TRBJ2-5; TRBD1 agrees at 11 bases. Germline V lookup: CDR1 MNHEY, CDR2 SVGAGI. Germline trimming cut 6 bases from V and 4 bases from J; bases unmatched to any gene: 7. The CDR3 runs 15 residues. The CDR3 region is CASRDGTGGAETQYF. CDR3 in DNA: TGTGCCAGCAGGGACGGGACAGGGGGTGCAGAGACCCAGTACTTC.

This clone showed up just once. The V and J genes are TRBV6-5 and TRBJ1-1; D gene uncertain. The germline V and J ends were trimmed by 6 bases and 1 base, with 15 bases remaining between them. CDR3 length equals 15 residues. The germline gives CDR1 MNHEY, CDR2 SVGAGI. The CDR3 DNA is TGTGCCAGCAGACCACATACGAATAGGAACACTGAAGCTTTCTTT. Its translation is CASRPHTNRNTEAFF.

This clone was counted a single time. This specimen includes other DNA sequences encoding the same CDR3. The V call is TRBV2, the J call TRBJ2-7; D unresolved. The germline V and J ends were trimmed by 5 bases and 3 bases, with 11 bases remaining between them. The length of the CDR3 is 13 residues. The germline gives CDR1 SNHLY, CDR2 FYNNEI. CDR3 sequence: CASSRDGFYEQYF. CDR3 nucleotides: TGTGCCAGCAGTCGAGACGGGTTCTACGAGCAGTACTTC.

Points on this clone: The junction and the germline gene differ at one end; a read error may be behind it. V and J are TRBV28 and TRBJ2-3; D is unresolved. The germline CDR1 and CDR2 sequences are MDHEN and SYDVKM. This CDR3 has 12 amino acids. The CDR3 DNA reads as TGTGCCAGTAGTTTTCCCAGACGTACGCAGTATTTT. The encoded protein is CASSFPRRTQYF.